This T cell receptor (beta chain) was identified in a study of T cell changes during pregnancy in multiple sclerosis. V dropped 4 bases and J dropped 0 bases, with 13 bases sitting between them. The CDR3 has 15 amino acids. CDR1 is SGHRS and CDR2 is YFSETQ in the germline V gene. The assay was immunoSEQ multiplex PCR, and TCRdb's table has in-frame clones only and misses some. The sample lists 38,000 or so clones, around 90% occurring once. This chain connects TRBV5-1 to TRBJ1-2; D uncertain. Here the sequenced sample was CD4+ T cells from peripheral blood mononuclear cells, taken in the second trimester of pregnancy. This receptor was taken from a female donor in good health, enrolled as a control in a pregnancy study. The CDR3, as DNA: TGCGCCAGCAGCCTCGACCCGGGTTCTAACTATGGCTACACCTTC. It is translated as CASSLDPGSNYGYTF.